The present T cell receptor beta chain was sequenced within a study of T cell responses to AZD1222 COVID-19 vaccine (dated by TCRdb to the early 2020s). About the study as a whole: AZD1222 recipients with second doses at about 4 weeks or about 12 weeks were pooled, because spike-specific TCR depth and breadth did not differ between schedules. TCR sequencing covered some 240 trial participants: around 210 given two doses of AZD1222 and approximately 25 given two doses of MenACWY control vaccine. Trial participants were enrolled by age into 18-55, 56-69 and 70-plus year subgroups, with around 150, 28 and 57 TCR-sequenced participants respectively. Overall study outcomes, separate from this receptor: Reportedly, close to half of the unique spike-specific TCRs recognized epitopes lying outside the regions that are mutated in the B.1.351 and B.1.1.7 variants. Because no day 14 peak-response samples were available, the repertoires could be characterized only after the peak T cell response. Most participants were white British and females outnumbered males, and the authors suggested that clonal diversity may have been underestimated. The 56-69-year group was small, and its depth increase did not reach significance, likely because of low power. Only six AZD1222 recipients were SARS-CoV-2 seropositive at baseline, limiting conclusions about previously exposed vaccinees. After two AZD1222 doses, both the breadth and the depth of spike-specific TCRs were significantly higher than at day 0 and than in MenACWY recipients. CD4 TCRs associated with the vaccine covered the entire spike protein, and the dominant responses were in regions 160-218 and 743-854.

The V end loses 3 bases and the J end loses 1 base, and a stretch of 7 bases separates them. CDR1 is given as SGHDT and CDR2 as YYEEEE, both from the germline V gene. The CDR3 runs 13 residues from the cysteine to the phenylalanine. The DNA shown is the 39-base CDR3, in frame from base 1. The CDR3 regions of human TCRbeta chains were analyzed by immunosequencing. From the authors' description of their analysis: TCRs in the repertoires were matched against a reference library of SARS-CoV-2-specific TCRs that had been generated with the MIRA antigen-specificity platform. Breadth was defined as the fraction of unique TCRs that were SARS-CoV-2-associated. Depth was defined as the fraction of total T cells that were SARS-CoV-2-associated. Each spike-specific TCR was assigned to its reactive spike region and to a CD4 or CD8 class using the MIRA data. Log10-transformed breadth and depth values were compared by one-way ANOVA with Sidak's multiple comparisons tests. TCRdb took this table from immuneACCESS and kept in-frame rearrangements with V and J called. Such tables lack part of the clones; where checked against another copy, unresolved V genes explain under half of the gap, and the rest is unexplained. The V and J calls and clone size are taken from that table; D and trimming were inferred from the DNA. The sample profile shows about 100,000 clones; around nine tenths of them were found once. Together, the top ten hold 2.5% to 3% of the sample.

Concerning this clone: This receptor's antigen is unknown. There are no base qualities to consult, and no much larger clone falls within one base.

Interpreted using the paper, the time point label stands for: baseline before first vaccination. Vaccinee samples came from UK trials COV001 and COV002, including a single-blind randomized controlled phase 2/3 trial of AZD1222 (ChAdOx1 nCoV-19) in healthy adults. For TCRbeta chain sequencing, PBMC samples were collected from trial participants at day 0 and at day 28 after the second dose. This clonotype was obtained from an adult in good health. The starting material was peripheral blood, obtained on day 0 of AZD1222 vaccination. The chain is encoded by TRBV5-6 joined to TRBJ2-5, with a weak D call of TRBD1 (6 bases match). The CDR3 protein is CASSWTVQETQYF. The DNA sequence is TGTGCCAGCAGCTGGACAGTCCAAGAGACCCAGTACTTC.